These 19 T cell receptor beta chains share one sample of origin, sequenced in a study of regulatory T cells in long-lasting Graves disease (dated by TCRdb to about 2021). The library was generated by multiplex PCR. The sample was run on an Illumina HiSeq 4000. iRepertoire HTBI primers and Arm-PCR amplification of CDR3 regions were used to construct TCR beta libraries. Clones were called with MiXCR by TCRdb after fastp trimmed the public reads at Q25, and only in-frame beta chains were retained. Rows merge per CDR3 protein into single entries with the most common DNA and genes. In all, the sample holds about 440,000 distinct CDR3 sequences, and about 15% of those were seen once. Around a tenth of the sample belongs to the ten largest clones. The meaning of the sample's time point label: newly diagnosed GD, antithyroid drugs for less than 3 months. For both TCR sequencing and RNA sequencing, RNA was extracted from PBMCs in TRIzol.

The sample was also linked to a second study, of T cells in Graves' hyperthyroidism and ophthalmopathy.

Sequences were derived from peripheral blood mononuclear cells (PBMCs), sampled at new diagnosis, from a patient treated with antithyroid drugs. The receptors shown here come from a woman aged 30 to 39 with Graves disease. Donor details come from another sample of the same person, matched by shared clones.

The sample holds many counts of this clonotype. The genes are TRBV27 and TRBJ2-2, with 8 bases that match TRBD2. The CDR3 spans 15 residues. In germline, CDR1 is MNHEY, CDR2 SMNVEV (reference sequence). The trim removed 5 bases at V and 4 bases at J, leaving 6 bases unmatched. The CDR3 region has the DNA TGTGCCAGCAGTCGTAGCGGGACCCTCACCGGGGAGCTGTTTTTT. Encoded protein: CASSRSGTLTGELFF.

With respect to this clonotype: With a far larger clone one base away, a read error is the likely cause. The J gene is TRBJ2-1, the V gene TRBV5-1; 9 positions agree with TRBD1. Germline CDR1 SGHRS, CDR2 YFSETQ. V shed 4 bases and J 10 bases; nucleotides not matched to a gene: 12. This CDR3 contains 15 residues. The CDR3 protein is CASSTSGGTGNEQFF. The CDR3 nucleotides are TGCGCCAGCAGCACAAGCGGCGGGACAGGGAACGAGCAGTTCTTC.

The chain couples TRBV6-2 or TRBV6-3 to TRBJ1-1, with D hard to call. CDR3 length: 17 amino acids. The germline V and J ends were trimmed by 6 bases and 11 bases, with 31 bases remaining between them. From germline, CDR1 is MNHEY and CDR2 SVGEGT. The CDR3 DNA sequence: TGTGCCAGCAGCGTATCGAATACCGTCCGGAGGCCCCTTATGGCTTTCTTT. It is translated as CASSVSNTVRRPLMAFF.

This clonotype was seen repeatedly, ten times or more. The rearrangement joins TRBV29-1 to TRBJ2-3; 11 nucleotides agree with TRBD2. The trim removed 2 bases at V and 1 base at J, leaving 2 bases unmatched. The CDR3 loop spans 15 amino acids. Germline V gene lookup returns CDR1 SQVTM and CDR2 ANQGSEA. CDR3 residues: CSVETSGRGTDTQYF. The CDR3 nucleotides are TGCAGCGTTGAAACTAGCGGGAGAGGCACAGATACGCAGTATTTT.

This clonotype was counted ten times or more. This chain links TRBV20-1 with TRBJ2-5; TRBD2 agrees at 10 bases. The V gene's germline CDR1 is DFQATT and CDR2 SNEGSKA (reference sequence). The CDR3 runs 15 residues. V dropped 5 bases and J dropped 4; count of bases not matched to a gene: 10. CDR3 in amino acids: CSAGPSGSWGETQYF. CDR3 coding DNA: TGCAGTGCTGGCCCTAGCGGGAGTTGGGGAGAGACCCAGTACTTC.

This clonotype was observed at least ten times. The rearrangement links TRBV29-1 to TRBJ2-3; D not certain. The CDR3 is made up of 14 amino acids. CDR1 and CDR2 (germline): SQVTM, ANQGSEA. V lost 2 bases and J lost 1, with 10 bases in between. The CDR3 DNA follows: TGCAGCGTTGAAACTGGGGATGGCACAGATACGCAGTATTTT. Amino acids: CSVETGDGTDTQYF.

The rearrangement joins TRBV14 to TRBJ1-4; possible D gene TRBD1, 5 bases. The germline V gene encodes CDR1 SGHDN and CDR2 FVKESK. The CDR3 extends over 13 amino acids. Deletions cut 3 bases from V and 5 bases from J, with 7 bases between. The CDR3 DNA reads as TGTGCCAGCAGCCAGAGGGGAAATGAAAAACTGTTTTTT. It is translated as CASSQRGNEKLFF.

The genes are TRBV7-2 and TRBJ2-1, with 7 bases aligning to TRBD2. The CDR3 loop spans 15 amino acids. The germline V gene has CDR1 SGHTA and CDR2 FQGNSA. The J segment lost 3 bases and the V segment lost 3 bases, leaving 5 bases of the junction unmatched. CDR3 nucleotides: TGTGCCAGCAGCTTGGTGCGGGAGTTCTACAATGAGCAGTTCTTC. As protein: CASSLVREFYNEQFF.

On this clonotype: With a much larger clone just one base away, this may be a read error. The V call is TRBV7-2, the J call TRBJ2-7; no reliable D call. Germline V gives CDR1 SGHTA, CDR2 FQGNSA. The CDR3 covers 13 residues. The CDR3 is CASSPNYNPKQHF. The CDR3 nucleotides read TGTGCCAGCAGCCCGAACTATAATCCCAAGCAGCACTTC.

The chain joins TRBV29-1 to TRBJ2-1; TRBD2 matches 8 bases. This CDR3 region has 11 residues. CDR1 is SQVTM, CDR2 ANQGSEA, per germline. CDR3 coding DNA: TGCAGTTCGCAGCGGGAGCGAGCCCAGTTCTTC. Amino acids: CSSQRERAQFF.

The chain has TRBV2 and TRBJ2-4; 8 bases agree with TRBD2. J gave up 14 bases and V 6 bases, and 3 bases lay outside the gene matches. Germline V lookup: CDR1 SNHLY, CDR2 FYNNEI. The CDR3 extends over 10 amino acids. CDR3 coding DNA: TGTGCCAGCAGGGGGACTAGGGAGTACTTC. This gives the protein CASRGTREYF.

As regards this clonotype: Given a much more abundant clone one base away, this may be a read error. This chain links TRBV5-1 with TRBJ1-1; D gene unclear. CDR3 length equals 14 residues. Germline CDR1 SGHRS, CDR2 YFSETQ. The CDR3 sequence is CASSSLIMNAEAFF. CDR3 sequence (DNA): TGTGCCAGCAGCTCATTGATCATGAACGCTGAAGCTTTCTTT.

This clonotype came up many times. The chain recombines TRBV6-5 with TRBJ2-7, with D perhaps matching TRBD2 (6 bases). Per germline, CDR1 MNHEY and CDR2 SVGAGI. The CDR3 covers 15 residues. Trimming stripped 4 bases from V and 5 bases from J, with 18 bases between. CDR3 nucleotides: TGTGCCAGCAGTTCCTTGGCGGGACCGGTGGACGAGCAGTACTTC. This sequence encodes CASSSLAGPVDEQYF.

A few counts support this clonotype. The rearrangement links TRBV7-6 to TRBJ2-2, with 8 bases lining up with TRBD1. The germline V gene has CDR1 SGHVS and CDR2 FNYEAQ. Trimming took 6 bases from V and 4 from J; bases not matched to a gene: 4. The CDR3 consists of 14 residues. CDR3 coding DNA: TGTGCCAGCAGTCAGGGGGCGAGCACCGGGGAGCTGTTTTTT. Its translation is CASSQGASTGELFF.

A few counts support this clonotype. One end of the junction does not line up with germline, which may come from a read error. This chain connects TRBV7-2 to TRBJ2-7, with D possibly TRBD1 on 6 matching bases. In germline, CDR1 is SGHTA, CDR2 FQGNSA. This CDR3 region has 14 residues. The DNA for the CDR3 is TGTGCCAGCAGCTTAGGGACAGCATCCTCCGAGCAGTACTTC. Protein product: CASSLGTASSEQYF.

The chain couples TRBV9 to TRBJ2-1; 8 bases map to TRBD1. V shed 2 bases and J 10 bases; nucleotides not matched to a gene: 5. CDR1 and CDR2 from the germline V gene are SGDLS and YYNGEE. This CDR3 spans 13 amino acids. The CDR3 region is CASSVRGRGEQFF. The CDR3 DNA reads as TGTGCCAGCAGCGTCAGGGGGCGAGGGGAGCAGTTCTTC. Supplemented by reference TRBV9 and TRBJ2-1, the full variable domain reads DSGVTQTPKHLITATGQRVTLRCSPRSGDLSVYWYQQSLDQGLQFLIQYYNGEERAKGNILERFSAQQFPDLHSELNLSSLELGDSALYFCASSVRGRGEQFFGPGTRLTVL.

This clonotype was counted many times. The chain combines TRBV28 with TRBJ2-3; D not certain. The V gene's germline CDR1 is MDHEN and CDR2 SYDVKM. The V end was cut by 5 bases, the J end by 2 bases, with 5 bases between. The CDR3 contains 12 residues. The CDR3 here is CASSTTTDTQYF. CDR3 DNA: TGTGCCAGCAGTACTACCACAGATACGCAGTATTTT.

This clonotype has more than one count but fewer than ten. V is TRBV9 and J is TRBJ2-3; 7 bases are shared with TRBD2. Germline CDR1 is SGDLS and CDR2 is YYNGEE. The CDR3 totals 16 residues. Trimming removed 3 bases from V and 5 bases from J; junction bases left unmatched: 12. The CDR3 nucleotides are TGTGCCAGCAGCGCCCAGAGGGCGGGAGCACAAGATACGCAGTATTTT. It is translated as CASSAQRAGAQDTQYF.

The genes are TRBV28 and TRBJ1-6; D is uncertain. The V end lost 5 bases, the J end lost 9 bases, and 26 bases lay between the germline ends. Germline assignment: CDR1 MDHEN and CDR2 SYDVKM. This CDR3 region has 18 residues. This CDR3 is CASSPITGGLEKRSPLHF. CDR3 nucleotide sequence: TGTGCCAGCAGTCCGATTACTGGTGGGTTGGAGAAGCGTTCACCCCTCCACTTT.